This entry lists 17 T cell receptor beta chains sequenced from one sample in a study of blood T cell repertoires in COVID-19. The protocol was immunoSEQ multiplex PCR, while the TCRdb copy is restricted to in-frame clones and leaves out a portion. The sample lists tens of thousands of clones, roughly 88% occurring once. The specimen was peripheral blood. These receptors were taken from a human donor with active COVID-19. The donor label of this sample is uncertain.

V is TRBV3-1 (or the pseudogene TRBV3-2) and J is TRBJ2-3, with D possibly TRBD2 on 5 matching bases. Germline CDR1 reads LGHDT; CDR2 reads YNNKEL (reference sequence). The CDR3 is 19 amino acids. With 4 bases removed from V and 0 bases from J, the gap between germline ends came to 23 bases. In DNA form, the CDR3 reads TGTGCCAGCAGCCGCCCCCTGAGCCCTAGCAGCCCTAGCACAGATACGCAGTATTTT. Translation: CASSRPLSPSSPSTDTQYF.

The genes are TRBV19 and TRBJ1-2, with D tentatively TRBD1 (5 bases). Between the trimmed V and J ends, which lost 5 bases and 3 bases, there was a span of 16 bases. The CDR3 is made up of 15 amino acids. Germline V gives CDR1 LNHDA, CDR2 SQIVND (reference sequence). In DNA form, the CDR3 reads TGTGCCAGTAGTTCCCAGGGTAAAGGGGACTATGGCTACACCTTC. It codes for CASSSQGKGDYGYTF.

This rearrangement joins TRBV19 to TRBJ1-3, with D possibly being TRBD1 (5 bases). This CDR3 has 16 residues. The V end was cut by 5 bases, the J end by 0 bases, with 14 bases between. Germline V CDR1 and CDR2: LNHDA, SQIVND (reference sequence). CDR3 region: CASSWGSRSSGNTIYF. CDR3 in DNA: TGTGCCAGTAGTTGGGGCTCCCGGTCCTCTGGAAACACCATATATTTT.

This chain links TRBV2 with TRBJ1-1; D ambiguous. The CDR3 sequence is 11 residues long. CDR1 and CDR2 (germline): SNHLY, FYNNEI. Deletions cut 9 bases from V and 0 bases from J, with 5 bases between. CDR3 residues: CARSVNTEAFF. CDR3 sequence (DNA): TGTGCCAGGTCCGTGAACACTGAAGCTTTCTTT.

V is TRBV11-2 and J is TRBJ2-2, with 9 bases that match TRBD1. The CDR3 is 16 amino acids. CDR1 and CDR2 (germline): SGHAT, FQNNGV. Trimming cost V 4 bases and J 4 bases; bases outside gene matches: 7. In DNA, the CDR3 is TGTGCCAGCAGCTCCGGGACAGGGTATAGCACCGGGGAGCTGTTTTTT. Its protein product is CASSSGTGYSTGELFF.

The gene calls are TRBV7-2 and TRBJ2-3, with D possibly matching TRBD2 (6 bases). Trimming removed 3 bases at V and 0 bases at J, with 10 bases between. CDR3 size: 15 residues. In germline, CDR1 is SGHTA, CDR2 FQGNSA. CDR3 residues: CASSLRGPSTDTQYF. The CDR3 nucleotides read TGTGCCAGCAGCTTGCGGGGACCTAGCACAGATACGCAGTATTTT.

This clone showed up just once. The V and J genes are TRBV5-1 and TRBJ2-5; D ambiguous. V gave up 3 bases and J gave up 2 bases, with 11 bases separating them. The V gene's germline CDR1 is SGHRS and CDR2 YFSETQ. The CDR3 sequence is 14 residues long. Here the CDR3 reads CASSSGGRQETQYF. The CDR3 nucleotides are TGCGCCAGCAGCTCCGGCGGCCGACAAGAGACCCAGTACTTC.

The chain combines TRBV21-1 with TRBJ2-7; the table's D call of TRBD1 was not tested on the DNA. TRBV21-1 counts as a pseudogene. The CDR3 length is 16 residues. CDR3 amino acids: CASSPTGTGATYEQYF. CDR3 bases: TGTGCCAGCAGTCCTACCGGGACAGGGGCCACCTACGAGCAGTACTTC.

The chain is built from TRBV2 and TRBJ2-5; 7 bases line up with TRBD1. CDR3 length equals 12 residues. Germline values: CDR1 SNHLY, CDR2 FYNNEI. The CDR3 region has the DNA TGTGCGGGACAGAAGATTCAAGAGACCCAGTACTTC. Residues: CAGQKIQETQYF.

The chain couples TRBV4-1 to TRBJ1-2; no reliable D call. The CDR3 spans 14 residues. V was cut by 0 bases and J by 7 bases, with 12 bases left in between. Germline V gene data show CDR1 as MGHRA and CDR2 as YSYEKL. This chain's CDR3 is CASSQDTGRSGYTF. CDR3 nucleotides: TGCGCCAGCAGCCAAGATACGGGTAGAAGTGGCTACACCTTC.

The V and J genes are TRBV28 and TRBJ1-2; perhaps TRBD1 as D (5 bases). The CDR3 runs to 12 residues. Trimming cost V 6 bases and J 4 bases, with 9 bases left between them. CDR1 is MDHEN, CDR2 SYDVKM, per germline. Here the CDR3 reads CASSSDTYGYTF. In DNA, the CDR3 is TGTGCCAGCAGCTCGGACACCTATGGCTACACCTTC.

The J gene is TRBJ1-2, the V gene TRBV28; D may be TRBD1 (5 bases). Germline V gives CDR1 MDHEN, CDR2 SYDVKM. V was cut by 5 bases and J by 3 bases, with 31 bases left in between. This CDR3 contains 20 residues. This CDR3 is CASSPPIDSYRSLPDYGYTF. Here the CDR3 DNA reads TGTGCCAGCAGTCCTCCCATCGACAGCTACCGCAGTCTCCCAGACTATGGCTACACCTTC.

This chain connects TRBV5-1 to TRBJ2-5; 8 bases are shared with TRBD2. The CDR3 totals 15 residues. Germline V lookup: CDR1 SGHRS, CDR2 YFSETQ. V shed 4 bases, J shed 2 bases, and the junction held 7 bases outside the gene matches. CDR3 in amino acids: CASSLSSGLQETQYF. The CDR3 DNA sequence: TGCGCCAGCAGCCTCTCTAGCGGGTTACAAGAGACCCAGTACTTC. Drawing the rest from reference TRBV5-1 and TRBJ2-5, the complete variable domain is KAGVTQTPRYLIKTRGQQVTLSCSPISGHRSVSWYQQTPGQGLQFLFEYFSETQRNKGNFPGRFSGRQFSNSRSEMNVSTLELGDSALYLCASSLSSGLQETQYFGPGTRLLVL.

This sequence joins TRBV5-1 and TRBJ2-3, with D maybe TRBD2 (5 bases). The germline V gene encodes CDR1 SGHRS and CDR2 YFSETQ. Trimming shortened V by 0 bases and J by 2 bases, and 7 bases separated the two germline ends. The CDR3 loop spans 14 amino acids. The CDR3 sequence is CASSLGGDTDTQYF. The CDR3 bases are TGCGCCAGCAGCTTGGGGGGAGACACAGATACGCAGTATTTT.

The rearrangement joins TRBV4-3 to TRBJ2-7; TRBD2 might be the D (5 bases). The CDR3 loop spans 13 amino acids. CDR1 LGHNA and CDR2 YSLEER come from the germline V gene. V was clipped by 0 bases and J by 6 bases, with 9 bases between them. This chain's CDR3 is CASSQDSGVEQYF. CDR3 DNA sequence: TGCGCCAGCAGCCAAGATTCCGGGGTCGAGCAGTACTTC.

The chain uses TRBV5-4 and TRBJ2-7, with 9 nucleotides matching TRBD2. After removal of 5 bases from V and 2 bases from J, the junction contained 5 bases not matched to a gene. Germline lookup yields CDR1 SGHNT and CDR2 YYREEE (reference sequence). The CDR3 sequence is 14 residues long. CDR3 sequence: CASSHSGGAYEQYF. The DNA of the CDR3 is TGTGCCAGCAGTCATAGCGGGGGAGCCTACGAGCAGTACTTC.

This clone was seen a handful of times. V gene TRBV19 combines with J gene TRBJ1-3; D remains unclear. This CDR3 contains 15 residues. CDR1 is LNHDA, CDR2 SQIVND, per germline (reference sequence). Trimming took 3 bases from V and 0 from J, leaving 9 bases between them. The chain's CDR3 is CASSMWLISGNTIYF. The DNA for the CDR3 is TGTGCCAGTAGTATGTGGCTGATCTCTGGAAACACCATATATTTT.